This TCR beta chain came from a study of OX40 agonist ivuxolimab in advanced cancers. In the study overall: Ivuxolimab was an agonistic, fully human IgG2 monoclonal antibody directed against OX40 (CD134), a costimulatory receptor. Intravenous ivuxolimab was administered to patients every 2 weeks at six dose levels: 0.01, 0.1, 0.3, 1.5, 3 and 10 mg/kg. Among the approximately 54 dose-escalation patients, 19 had hepatocellular carcinoma, approximately 15 melanoma, 9 renal cell carcinoma and 9 head and neck cancer. A male proportion of 82.7% and a mean age of roughly 55 years, ranging from roughly 23 to 85, were recorded for the dose-escalation cohort. Prior anti-PD-1, anti-PD-L1 or anti-CTLA-4 therapy was permitted, and checkpoint inhibitors had been received by around 40% of dose-escalation patients. Partial responses occurred in three dose-escalation patients, of whom one had hepatocellular carcinoma and two had cutaneous melanoma. The purpose of peripheral TCRbeta sequencing was to test whether ivuxolimab changed TCR sequence diversity and led to clonal T-cell expansion. The paper describes the monotherapy dose-escalation part (N ≈ 50 patients) of the phase I trial of ivuxolimab.

General conclusions and limits of the study: In the 0.1-3.0 mg/kg groups, partial responders had among the lowest normalized peripheral clonal expansion, particularly in CD8+ T cells. The antigen specificity of the peripheral T cells that underwent clonal expansion was not determined. At doses of 0.1 to 3.0 mg/kg, clonal expansion of both CD4+ and CD8+ T cells in blood was seen between baseline and week 6. Low levels of normalized T-cell clonal expansion were also shown by some nonresponding patients. After ivuxolimab, CD8+ T cells had more expanded clones than CD4+ T cells on average.

On this clone: Its antigen is not yet known. There are no base qualities to consult, and no much larger clone falls within one base.

Patients with autoimmune disease history or receiving systemic immunosuppression were excluded from the trial. In every dose cohort, peripheral blood was drawn for TCR sequencing at baseline, cycle 4 day 1, and cycle 7 day 1. The samples were drawn from a first-in-human, open-label, multicenter phase I dose-escalation trial of ivuxolimab. The trial enrolled adults with locally advanced or metastatic head and neck squamous cell, hepatocellular, melanoma or renal cell carcinoma. Before TCR sequencing, CD4+ T cells and CD8+ T cells from peripheral blood were sorted into separate populations. Deletion took 0 bases off V and 2 bases off J, with a span of 9 bases between the germline ends. The CDR3 holds 15 amino acids from the cysteine to the phenylalanine. This entry keeps only the CDR3 DNA: 45 bases, framed from base 1. Taken from the germline V gene, the CDR1 and CDR2 loops are WSHSY and SAAADI. To sequence the TCRbeta CDR3 region, genomic DNA was isolated from the sorted cells. The immunoSEQ Assay was used to sequence the TCRbeta CDR3 regions. The source is immuneACCESS, and TCRdb retained only in-frame sequences with V and J called. Part of the clones is not carried over; for the studies checked, unresolved V genes explain less than half of this, and the remainder is unexplained. The sample table records fewer than 90,000 clones; 70% to 90% of these occur just once. The ten largest make up approximately 0.38% of the sample.

Material: CD4+ or CD8+ T cells sorted from blood, obtained in a trial of the OX40 agonist ivuxolimab. The sequence joins TRBV10-2 to TRBJ2-3, with no reliable assignment of the D segment. The sequence was obtained from an adult with an advanced solid tumor such as melanoma, head and neck, liver or kidney cancer. The CDR3 sequence is CASSESKTATDTQYF. The base sequence is TGCGCCAGCAGTGAGTCGAAAACAGCCACAGATACGCAGTATTTT.